Following are 10 T cell receptor beta chains from one sample sequenced in a study of cytomegalovirus exposure and HLA in healthy donors. PCR involved 60 Vbeta and 13 Jbeta primers. Repertoires were generated with immunoSEQ multiplex PCR, while TCRdb's copy carries only in-frame clones and drops some. This table holds roughly 150,000 clones, over 65% found once. Sequenced: PBMCs. All receptors come from a woman aged 25 to 39 in good health and CMV-seronegative.

This sequence joins TRBV5-1 and TRBJ2-1; 7 bases fit TRBD2. CDR1 and CDR2 (germline): SGHRS, YFSETQ. This CDR3 has 14 amino acids. The ends lost 4 bases at V and 6 bases at J; junction bases unmatched: 7. The DNA of the CDR3 is TGCGCCAGCAGCCTTGGGGGGGACGGCAATGAGCAGTTCTTC. Its translation is CASSLGGDGNEQFF.

The chain has TRBV4-2 and TRBJ1-2; 7 bases are shared with TRBD1. Unmatched junction bases numbered 5, after V lost 3 bases and J lost 7 bases. CDR1 LGHNA and CDR2 YNFKEQ come from the germline V gene. The length of the CDR3 is 13 residues. CDR3 coding DNA: TGTGCCAGCAGCCAGACAGGGAATAGTGGCTACACCTTC. It encodes CASSQTGNSGYTF.

J is TRBJ2-7 and V is TRBV14; D is uncertain. The CDR3 has 14 amino acids. The V gene's germline CDR1 is SGHDN and CDR2 FVKESK. V dropped 0 bases and J dropped 5 bases, with 11 bases sitting between them. The CDR3 region has the DNA TGTGCCAGCAGCCAAGACAGGTTTGGCGACGAGCAGTACTTC. It encodes CASSQDRFGDEQYF.

This chain uses TRBV2 with TRBJ2-1; TRBD1 matches at 7 bases. The CDR3 extends over 14 amino acids. The V segment lost 5 bases and the J segment 7 bases; nucleotides outside the gene matches: 8. Germline V gives CDR1 SNHLY, CDR2 FYNNEI. In nucleotides, the CDR3 is TGTGCCAGCAGTCGGGACAGAAATCGGAATGAGCAGTTCTTC. The encoded protein is CASSRDRNRNEQFF.

This clone was observed once. The J gene is TRBJ1-5, the V gene TRBV6-6, with TRBD1 matching over 9 bases. The J segment lost 5 bases and the V segment lost 8 bases, leaving 7 bases of the junction unmatched. The CDR3 loop spans 14 amino acids. From germline, CDR1 is MNHNY and CDR2 SVGAGI (reference sequence). As DNA, the CDR3 is TGTGCCAGCGGACGGGACAGGGAATATCAGCCCCAGCATTTT. This encodes CASGRDREYQPQHF.

CDR3 region: CASSPAYGTGDQPQHF. CDR3 in DNA: TGTGCCAGCAGCCCTGCTTACGGGACAGGGGATCAGCCCCAGCATTTT. The chain links TRBV7-8 to TRBJ1-5; TRBD1 matches 10 bases. After removal of 5 bases from V and 5 bases from J, the junction contained 9 bases not matched to a gene. Looked up from germline, CDR1 is SGHVS and CDR2 is FQNEAQ. There are 16 residues in the CDR3.

The V call is TRBV5-1, the J call TRBJ2-5, with 8 bases that match TRBD2. This CDR3 contains 14 residues. Germline trimming cut 4 bases from V and 3 bases from J; bases unmatched to any gene: 5. The germline gives CDR1 SGHRS, CDR2 YFSETQ. CDR3 in DNA: TGCGCCAGCAGCGCCTCGGGGGGGGAAGAGACCCAGTACTTC. Translated, it gives CASSASGGEETQYF.

As regards this clone: At one boundary the junction diverges from the germline segment, which might be a read error. In the same sample, other DNA sequences code for this CDR3. The chain couples TRBV7-9 to TRBJ1-1, with D possibly TRBD1 on 5 matching bases. CDR1 SEHNR and CDR2 FQNEAQ come from the germline V gene (reference sequence). The CDR3 is 14 residues long. The CDR3 loop reads CASSLAETGDEAFF. The CDR3 nucleotides read TGCGCCAGCAGCTTAGCCGAAACAGGAGATGAAGCTTTCTTT.

This clone was counted only a few times. The rearrangement uses TRBV5-1 and TRBJ1-2; weak D call: TRBD1 (5 bases). V was pared by 4 bases and J by 7 bases, with 17 bases between. Germline V gene sequence: CDR1 SGHRS, CDR2 YFSETQ. The CDR3 consists of 14 residues. This CDR3 is CASSRETVLSGYTF. The DNA for the CDR3 is TGCGCCAGCAGCCGCGAGACAGTTCTTAGTGGCTACACCTTC.

The chain is built from TRBV30 and TRBJ1-5, with D unclear. V gave up 1 base and J gave up 1 base, with 5 bases separating them. There are 13 residues in the CDR3. In germline, CDR1 is GTSNPN, CDR2 SVGIG (reference sequence). The CDR3 reads CAWSGPSNQPQHF. CDR3 coding DNA: TGTGCCTGGAGTGGGCCAAGCAATCAGCCCCAGCATTTT.